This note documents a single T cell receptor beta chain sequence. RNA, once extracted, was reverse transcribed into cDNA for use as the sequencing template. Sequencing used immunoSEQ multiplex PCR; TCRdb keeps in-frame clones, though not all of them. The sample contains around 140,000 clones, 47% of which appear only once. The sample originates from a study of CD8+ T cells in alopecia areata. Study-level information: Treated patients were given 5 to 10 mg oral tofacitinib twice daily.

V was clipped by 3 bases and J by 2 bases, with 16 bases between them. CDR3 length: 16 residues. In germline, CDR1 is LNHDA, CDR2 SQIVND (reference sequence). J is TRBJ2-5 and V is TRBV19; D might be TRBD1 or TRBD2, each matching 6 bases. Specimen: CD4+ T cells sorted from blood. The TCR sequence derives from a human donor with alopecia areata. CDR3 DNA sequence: TGTGCCAGTAGTATTCGCCGGGGGCGTTGGCAAGAGACCCAGTACTTC. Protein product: CASSIRRGRWQETQYF.